This T cell receptor (beta chain) was captured in a study of T cell repertoires in cytomegalovirus infection. Study information: CMV epitopes, recently identified HLA-C-restricted and well-studied HLA-B-restricted, were used. Through public TCR beta signatures, both CMV infection and matching HLA type were indicated. Study results and caveats: It was HLA-C-restricted CMV-specific TCR beta clonotypes that dominated the response ex vivo. Frequencies of public TCR beta families were cumulated, and this identified carriers of CMV plus the relevant HLA.

TCRdb fed the reads into MiXCR, producing one record per CDR3 protein. This sample has about 500,000 distinct CDR3 sequences, with 25% to 35% found just once. Comments on this clonotype: Antigen specificity is unknown.

The specimen comprised cultured PBMCs, sampled from culture after CMV antigen stimulation. The receptor comes from a human donor in good health (CMV status not recorded). Some clones in this sample may be carry-over from other donors' samples.

DNA for the CDR3: TGTGCCAGCAGCCAAGATTCTGTTCTAGCCAAAAACATTCAGTACTTC. Amino acids: CASSQDSVLAKNIQYF. The J gene is TRBJ2-4, the V gene TRBV4-2; D is ambiguous. Germline CDR1 LGHNA, CDR2 YNFKEQ. This CDR3 region has 16 residues. V shed 0 bases and J shed 0 bases, with 9 bases lying between them.